The sequence of this T cell receptor beta chain was determined in a study of graft-versus-host responses after intestinal transplantation. Data came from immunoSEQ multiplex PCR; TCRdb stores just in-frame clones and leaves some out. The repertoire holds 50,000 to 55,000 clones, with 89% as singletons. The trim removed 2 bases at V and 10 bases at J, leaving 4 bases unmatched. CDR3 length equals 13 residues. Germline V gives CDR1 MDHEN, CDR2 SYDVKM. As regards this clone: Its antigen is as yet unknown.

This sample comprised unstimulated CD4+ T cells sorted from spleen or lymph node cells, obtained before transplant. This TCR was sampled from a human donor who was the organ donor for an intestinal transplant. The chain is built from TRBV28 and TRBJ1-1; 10 positions match TRBD1. In DNA, the CDR3 is TGTGCCAGCAGTTTAGACAGGGGGCGAGGAGCTTTCTTT. The encoded protein is CASSLDRGRGAFF. Looking up the rest from reference TRBV28 and TRBJ1-1 gives the full variable domain: DVKVTQSSRYLVKRTGEKVFLECVQDMDHENMFWYRQDPGLGLRLIYFSYDVKMKEKGDIPEGYSVSREKKERFSLILESASTNQTSMYLCASSLDRGRGAFFGQGTRLTVV.